This note documents a single T cell receptor beta chain sequence. Its cognate antigen has yet to be identified. The sample holds no much larger clone one base away, and base qualities are not on file. This entry belongs to a study of OX40 agonist ivuxolimab in advanced cancers. Background for the entire study: Ivuxolimab, which targeted the costimulatory receptor OX40 (CD134), was an agonistic, fully human IgG2 monoclonal antibody. Of the approximately 54 patients in dose escalation, some 20 had hepatocellular carcinoma, about 15 had melanoma, 9 had renal cell carcinoma and 9 had head and neck cancer. The dose-escalation cohort was about 87% male with a mean age of roughly 60 years, ranging from 23 to 79. Partial responses were achieved by three dose-escalation patients, of whom one had hepatocellular carcinoma and two had cutaneous melanoma. The monotherapy dose-escalation portion (N of about 47 patients) of the phase I ivuxolimab trial is reported in the paper. Intravenous ivuxolimab was administered to patients every 2 weeks at six dose levels: 0.01, 0.1, 0.3, 1.5, 3 and 10 mg/kg. Peripheral TCRbeta sequencing aimed to test whether ivuxolimab altered TCR sequence diversity and caused clonal T-cell expansion. Patients were allowed to have had prior anti-PD-1, anti-PD-L1 or anti-CTLA-4 therapy, and less than 45% of the dose-escalation patients had previously received checkpoint inhibitors.

The V and J ends are trimmed by 0 bases and 3 bases, leaving 6 bases between them. From the cysteine up to the phenylalanine, the CDR3 has a length of 14 residues. Just the 42-base CDR3 DNA is kept, in frame starting at base 1. The germline V gene (reference sequence) specifies MNHNY as CDR1 and SVGAGI as CDR2. The trial excluded patients who had a history of autoimmune disease or were on systemic immunosuppression. Peripheral blood for TCR sequencing was collected from all dose cohorts at baseline, on cycle 4 day 1, and on cycle 7 day 1. The samples were taken from a phase I, first-in-human, multicenter, open-label dose-escalation trial of ivuxolimab. Adults with locally advanced or metastatic head and neck squamous cell, hepatocellular, melanoma or renal cell carcinoma were enrolled in the trial. Before TCR sequencing, CD4+ T cells and CD8+ T cells were sorted from peripheral blood as separate populations.

Points the paper makes about the study in general: Low levels of normalized T-cell clonal expansion were also seen in some patients who did not respond. At doses of 0.1 to 3.0 mg/kg, clonal expansion of both CD4+ and CD8+ T cells in blood was seen between baseline and week 6. The antigen specificity of the peripheral T cells that underwent clonal expansion was not determined. In partial responders in the 0.1-3.0 mg/kg groups, normalized peripheral clonal expansion was found to be among the lowest, especially among CD8+ T cells. After ivuxolimab, CD8+ T cells had more expanded clones than CD4+ T cells on average.

For sequencing of the TCRbeta CDR3 region, genomic DNA was extracted from the sorted cells. The immunoSEQ Assay was used for sequencing of TCRbeta CDR3 regions. This is the immuneACCESS table as TCRdb keeps it, with only in-frame sequences that have V and J called. A part of the clones is gone; compared with another copy, unresolved V genes explain less than half, and the rest is unexplained. This sample lists about 62,000 clones; around 79% were detected once. The ten largest clones represent 11% of the sample. Recombination connected TRBV6-6 to TRBJ1-3, with no D gene named confidently. The receptor comes from an adult with an advanced solid tumor such as melanoma, head and neck, liver or kidney cancer. Sample: CD4+ or CD8+ T cells sorted from blood, taken in a trial of the OX40 agonist ivuxolimab. Here the CDR3 is given as CASSYSRVGNTIYF. The base sequence is TGTGCCAGCAGTTACTCGCGGGTTGGAAACACCATATATTTT.